Below, 31 T cell receptor beta chains from the same sample are listed, as sequenced in a study of T cells in Graves' hyperthyroidism and ophthalmopathy. There were TCR beta CDR3 regions amplified from RNA transcripts. HTBI primers were the set used in a first-round RT-PCR of the TCR CDR3. TCRdb re-called the multiplex PCR reads with MiXCR, one entry per CDR3 protein. The table records about 180,000 distinct CDR3 sequences, approximately 15% of them present only once. Sequencing was carried out using blood. These receptors came from a woman between 50 and 59 years old with Graves' hyperthyroidism.

This clonotype has at least ten counts. This CDR3 reads CATSRGTGLRAFF. The DNA of the CDR3 is TGTGCCACCAGCAGAGGGACAGGGCTGAGAGCTTTCTTT. V and J are TRBV15 and TRBJ1-1; 8 positions agree with TRBD1. This CDR3 contains 13 residues. The J segment lost 10 bases and the V segment lost 1 base, leaving 5 bases of the junction unmatched. Germline V CDR1 and CDR2: LNHNV, YYDKDF (reference sequence). Drawing the rest from reference TRBV15 and TRBJ1-1, the complete variable domain is DAMVIQNPRYQVTQFGKPVTLSCSQTLNHNVMYWYQQKSSQAPKLLFHYYDKDFNNEADTPDNFQSRRPNTSFCFLDIRSPGLGDTAMYLCATSRGTGLRAFFGQGTRLTVV.

The chain carries TRBV7-8 and TRBJ2-5; tentatively, D is TRBD2 (7 bases). CDR3 length: 16 amino acids. Germline loops: CDR1 SGHVS, CDR2 FQNEAQ. The V end lost 5 bases, the J end lost 2 bases, and 18 bases lay between the germline ends. This chain's CDR3 is CASSPRGGWRQETQYF. Here the CDR3 DNA reads TGTGCCAGCAGCCCAAGGGGGGGTTGGAGGCAAGAGACCCAGTACTTC.

This clonotype occurred many times. The V and J genes are TRBV7-3 and TRBJ2-2, with a weak D call TRBD1 (6 bases). Trimming left V 4 bases short and J 4 bases short, with 16 bases between. This CDR3 is built from 16 residues. Germline CDR1 is SGHTA and CDR2 is FQGTGA. CDR3 bases: TGTGCCAGCAGCTCACAGGGTGCCCTCGCCACCGGGGAGCTGTTTTTT. This gives the protein CASSSQGALATGELFF.

The table lists this clonotype with many counts. V gene TRBV5-8 combines with J gene TRBJ1-2; no reliable D call. The CDR3 sequence is 12 residues long. Germline values: CDR1 SGHTS, CDR2 YDEGEE. V gave up 5 bases and J gave up 5 bases, with 10 bases separating them. The CDR3 bases are TGTGCCAGCAGTCCATCCGGTTATGGCTACACCTTC. Translated, it gives CASSPSGYGYTF.

This clonotype was seen repeatedly, ten times or more. The rearrangement joins TRBV5-1 to TRBJ2-3, with D possibly being TRBD1 (6 bases). V was clipped by 0 bases and J by 4 bases, with 12 bases between them. This CDR3 has 15 residues. The germline V gene encodes CDR1 SGHRS and CDR2 YFSETQ. The CDR3 reads CASSLDQGHADTQYF. CDR3 DNA: TGCGCCAGCAGCTTGGACCAGGGGCACGCAGATACGCAGTATTTT.

The table lists this clonotype with many counts. The gene calls are TRBV28 and TRBJ2-2; the D gene could be TRBD1 or TRBD2 (5 bases each). V lost 5 bases to trimming and J lost 1 base, with 14 bases between them. Germline V gene data show CDR1 as MDHEN and CDR2 as SYDVKM. CDR3 length: 16 residues. The CDR3 protein is CASSVVGVENTGELFF. The DNA of the CDR3 is TGTGCCAGCAGTGTAGTGGGGGTGGAGAACACCGGGGAGCTGTTTTTT.

This clonotype has at least ten counts. The chain recombines TRBV24-1 with TRBJ2-1, with D perhaps given as TRBD1 or TRBD2 (5 bases each). Germline lookup yields CDR1 KGHDR and CDR2 SFDVKD. The CDR3 runs 17 residues. V lost 5 bases and J 0 bases, leaving 16 bases between the germline ends. Written as DNA, the CDR3 is TGTGCCACCAGTGGGAATCAGGGACCCAGCTCCTACAATGAGCAGTTCTTC. This encodes CATSGNQGPSSYNEQFF.

Ten or more counts support this clonotype. This chain joins TRBV6-1 and TRBJ1-4; 7 nucleotides agree with TRBD1. Germline V gives CDR1 MNHNS, CDR2 SASEGT. J lost 7 bases, V lost 6 bases, and 5 bases had no gene match. The CDR3 is 13 amino acids. DNA for the CDR3: TGTGCCAGCAGGGACAGGCTGGGTGAAAAACTGTTTTTT. It translates to CASRDRLGEKLFF.

This clonotype was counted between two and nine times. This chain connects TRBV5-1 to TRBJ2-7, with 7 bases aligning to TRBD2. The CDR3 runs to 16 residues. The germline CDR1 and CDR2 sequences are SGHRS and YFSETQ. Trimming removed 4 bases from V and 6 bases from J; junction bases left unmatched: 16. The CDR3 loop is CASSGPTSVRPLEQYF. The DNA for the CDR3 is TGCGCCAGCAGCGGGCCAACTAGCGTTCGCCCCCTCGAGCAGTACTTC.

The chain couples TRBV4-3 to TRBJ1-2; 8 bases match TRBD1. The CDR3 has 16 amino acids. The ends lost 1 base at V and 6 bases at J; junction bases unmatched: 10. Germline V lookup: CDR1 LGHNA, CDR2 YSLEER. CDR3 DNA sequence: TGCGCCAGCAGCCAAGGCTCGACAGGGGCGTATCATGGCTACACCTTC. As protein: CASSQGSTGAYHGYTF.

This clonotype has a handful of counts. V gene TRBV5-1 combines with J gene TRBJ2-2; D gene uncertain. The CDR3 is 16 amino acids. Germline V CDR1 and CDR2: SGHRS, YFSETQ. V was shortened by 0 bases and J by 0 bases, with 9 bases between the two germline ends. The CDR3 DNA reads TGCGCCAGCAGCTTGGTTGTGGGATCGAACACCGGGGAGCTGTTTTTT. This encodes CASSLVVGSNTGELFF.

Many counts were recorded for this clonotype. The chain combines TRBV15 with TRBJ1-5; 7 bases line up with TRBD1. Trimming cost V 0 bases and J 6 bases; bases outside gene matches: 8. The CDR3 covers 16 residues. CDR1 is LNHNV and CDR2 is YYDKDF in the germline V gene (reference sequence). The CDR3 DNA follows: TGTGCCACCAGCAGAGATAAAGGGGGCAGGGGTCAGCCCCAGCATTTT. Translation: CATSRDKGGRGQPQHF.

In its sample, this clonotype was seen many times. This chain connects TRBV7-8 to TRBJ2-2, with D tentatively TRBD2 (5 bases). V was cut by 3 bases and J by 3 bases, with 20 bases left in between. CDR3 size: 18 residues. In germline, CDR1 is SGHVS, CDR2 FQNEAQ. This CDR3 is CASSFRDRPTADTGELFF. In nucleotides, the CDR3 is TGTGCCAGCAGCTTCCGCGATCGCCCCACAGCGGACACCGGGGAGCTGTTTTTT.

This clonotype came up many times. The CDR3 coding sequence is TGTGCCAGTAGTACCTCCGGGACAGGGTACACTGAAGCTTTCTTT. It yields the protein CASSTSGTGYTEAFF. The chain combines TRBV19 with TRBJ1-1; 9 bases align to TRBD1. The CDR3 has 15 residues. The J segment lost 3 bases and the V segment lost 4 bases, leaving 6 bases of the junction unmatched. The germline V gene has CDR1 LNHDA and CDR2 SQIVND (reference sequence).

This clonotype appeared many times. The CDR3 loop is CASSRQGNMNTEAFF. DNA of the CDR3: TGTGCCAGCAGCCGCCAGGGGAATATGAACACTGAAGCTTTCTTT. The V gene is TRBV7-3, the J gene TRBJ1-1; maybe TRBD1 (6 bases). CDR1 SGHTA and CDR2 FQGTGA come from the germline V gene. The CDR3 loop spans 15 amino acids. V was cut by 5 bases and J by 0 bases, with 13 bases left in between.

At least ten counts were recorded for this clonotype. V usage is TRBV4-1 and J usage is TRBJ2-1; possible D gene TRBD2, 5 bases. The CDR3 has 12 amino acids. V lost 1 base and J 9 bases, leaving 7 bases between the germline ends. Germline CDR1 is MGHRA and CDR2 is YSYEKL. The CDR3 DNA is TGCGCCAGCAGCCAAGGCGGAGGTGAGCAGTTCTTC. It encodes CASSQGGGEQFF.

The chain is built from TRBV20-1 and TRBJ1-1; D gene uncertain. The germline CDR1 and CDR2 sequences are DFQATT and SNEGSKA (reference sequence). The CDR3 length is 14 residues. V lost 4 bases, J lost 7 bases, and 19 bases lay in between. Here the CDR3 reads CSAKQPGREYEAFF. In nucleotides, the CDR3 is TGCAGTGCTAAACAGCCGGGGAGGGAGTATGAAGCTTTCTTT.

Ten or more counts support this clonotype. J is TRBJ2-5 and V is TRBV5-1, with D possibly TRBD1 on 6 matching bases. Germline values: CDR1 SGHRS, CDR2 YFSETQ. V lost 0 bases and J 5 bases, leaving 14 bases between the germline ends. The CDR3 is 15 amino acids. The CDR3 DNA reads TGCGCCAGCAGCTTGGGCGGTACAGGGATTGAGACCCAGTACTTC. It codes for CASSLGGTGIETQYF.

The rearrangement joins TRBV20-1 to TRBJ1-1; 7 bases match TRBD1. CDR3 size: 17 residues. With 7 bases clipped from V and 0 bases from J, the junction kept 17 bases outside the gene matches. The V gene's germline CDR1 is DFQATT and CDR2 SNEGSKA (reference sequence). CDR3 in DNA: TGCAGTGTTACACCACAGGGACAGTGGAGAATGAACACTGAAGCTTTCTTT. Translation gives CSVTPQGQWRMNTEAFF.

This clonotype was seen at least ten times. The chain carries TRBV2 and TRBJ2-2; TRBD2 matches 14 bases. Trimming cost V 9 bases and J 0 bases; bases outside gene matches: 6. The CDR3 is 17 amino acids. CDR1 and CDR2 from the germline V gene are SNHLY and FYNNEI. The CDR3 here is CASRTSGGISNTGELFF. CDR3 nucleotide sequence: TGTGCCAGTCGGACTAGCGGGGGGATATCGAACACCGGGGAGCTGTTTTTT.

At least ten counts were recorded for this clonotype. The chain recombines TRBV19 with TRBJ2-5; 7 nucleotides line up with TRBD1. Per germline, CDR1 LNHDA and CDR2 SQIVND (reference sequence). The CDR3 sequence is 13 residues long. V gave up 10 bases and J gave up 3 bases; unmatched junction bases: 8. Here the CDR3 DNA reads TGTGCCACCAGAGAAACAGGGGAAGAGACCCAGTACTTC. This translates into CATRETGEETQYF.

This clonotype has ten or more counts. This chain links TRBV3-1 with TRBJ2-3; no clear D. This CDR3 contains 14 residues. CDR1 is LGHDT and CDR2 is YNNKEL in the germline V gene (reference sequence). V was shortened by 2 bases and J by 0 bases, with 6 bases between the two germline ends. The CDR3 DNA reads TGTGCCAGCAGCCAATCATCTAGCACAGATACGCAGTATTTT. Its translation is CASSQSSSTDTQYF.

This clonotype was observed once. V gene TRBV2 combines with J gene TRBJ2-7, with D possibly matching TRBD1 (6 bases). The CDR3 loop spans 15 amino acids. The germline gives CDR1 SNHLY, CDR2 FYNNEI. The V end lost 9 bases, the J end lost 7 bases, and 25 bases lay between the germline ends. CDR3 sequence: CASGSRGGLRGEQYF. Here the CDR3 DNA reads TGTGCCAGTGGGAGCAGAGGCGGATTGAGGGGGGAGCAGTACTTC. Based on the CDR3 plus reference TRBV2 and TRBJ2-7, the full variable domain is EPEVTQTPSHQVTQMGQEVILRCVPISNHLYFYWYRQILGQKVEFLVSFYNNEISEKSEIFDDQFSVERPDGSNFTLKIRSTKLEDSAMYFCASGSRGGLRGEQYFGPGTRLTVT.

The rearrangement uses TRBV28 and TRBJ1-1; D gene uncertain. Per germline, CDR1 MDHEN and CDR2 SYDVKM. The CDR3 is 14 amino acids. V gave up 7 bases and J gave up 0 bases, with 12 bases separating them. DNA for the CDR3: TGTGCCAGCACCGCCGACGGAATGAACACTGAAGCTTTCTTT. Its translation is CASTADGMNTEAFF.

This clonotype was observed many times. V gene TRBV19 combines with J gene TRBJ1-5; 8 positions match TRBD1. CDR1 and CDR2 from the germline V gene are LNHDA and SQIVND (reference sequence). The CDR3 contains 15 residues. The trim removed 6 bases at V and 4 bases at J, leaving 8 bases unmatched. The CDR3 DNA is TGTGCCAGTAGCTGGACAGGGATGGGGAATCAGCCCCAGCATTTT. Translation gives CASSWTGMGNQPQHF.

This clonotype was seen at least ten times. The gene calls are TRBV6-1 and TRBJ2-1; D is undetermined. The CDR3 covers 11 residues. Germline CDR1 and CDR2: MNHNS and SASEGT. V was pared by 5 bases and J by 11 bases, with 10 bases between. The CDR3 nucleotides are TGTGCCAGCAGTTATGACCGCCAGCAGTTCTTC. This encodes CASSYDRQQFF.

This clonotype was seen at least ten times. V and J are TRBV7-9 and TRBJ1-2; D is ambiguous. From germline, CDR1 is SEHNR and CDR2 FQNEAQ (reference sequence). Trimming removed 0 bases from V and 3 bases from J, with 8 bases in between. This CDR3 has 14 residues. The CDR3 region has the DNA TGTGCCAGCAGCTTAGCGCCGATAGACTATGGCTACACCTTC. Amino acid sequence: CASSLAPIDYGYTF.

This clonotype appeared many times. The chain is built from TRBV28 and TRBJ2-2; D uncertain. CDR1 is MDHEN, CDR2 SYDVKM, per germline. CDR3 length equals 12 residues. Trimming shortened V by 7 bases and J by 2 bases, and 5 bases separated the two germline ends. In DNA form, the CDR3 reads TGTGCCAGCAACACCAACACCGGGGAGCTGTTTTTT. Translated: CASNTNTGELFF. Full variable domain (rest looked up from reference TRBV28 and TRBJ2-2): DVKVTQSSRYLVKRTGEKVFLECVQDMDHENMFWYRQDPGLGLRLIYFSYDVKMKEKGDIPEGYSVSREKKERFSLILESASTNQTSMYLCASNTNTGELFFGEGSRLTVL.

This clonotype was seen repeatedly, ten times or more. The CDR3 sequence: CASSEGPDGGYTF. CDR3 DNA sequence: TGCGCCAGCAGTGAGGGACCCGACGGCGGCTACACCTTC. The chain joins TRBV5-1 to TRBJ1-2; the D gene is possibly TRBD1 (5 bases). This CDR3 is 13 amino acids long. Trimming took 5 bases from V and 8 from J, leaving 16 bases between them. In germline, CDR1 is SGHRS, CDR2 YFSETQ.

In its sample, this clonotype was seen many times. The V gene is TRBV18, the J gene TRBJ2-5, with D uncertain. Trimming stripped 2 bases from V and 3 bases from J, with 13 bases between. The CDR3 has 15 residues. Germline loops: CDR1 KGHSH, CDR2 LQKENI. CDR3 in DNA: TGTGCCAGCTCACCATTGACAACAACGGAAGAGACCCAGTACTTC. Translation gives CASSPLTTTEETQYF.

The rearrangement uses TRBV28 and TRBJ2-1; D unresolved. Trimming took 5 bases from V and 3 from J, leaving 11 bases between them. The CDR3 is 14 residues long. Per germline, CDR1 MDHEN and CDR2 SYDVKM. CDR3 DNA sequence: TGTGCCAGCAGTCTGCGAGACGGCTACAATGAGCAGTTCTTC. It yields the protein CASSLRDGYNEQFF.